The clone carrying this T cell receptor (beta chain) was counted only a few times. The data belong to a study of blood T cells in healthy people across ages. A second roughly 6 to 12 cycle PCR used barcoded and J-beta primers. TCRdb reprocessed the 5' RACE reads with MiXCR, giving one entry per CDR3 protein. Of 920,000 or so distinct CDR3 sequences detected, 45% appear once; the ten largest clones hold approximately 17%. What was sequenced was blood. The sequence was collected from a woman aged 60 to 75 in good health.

The CDR3 DNA is TGTGCCAGCAGTTACACCCCCGTTACGGGGGAAAATTCACCCCTCCACTTT. This gives the protein CASSYTPVTGENSPLHF. The chain combines TRBV6-6 with TRBJ1-6; possibly TRBD1 for D (5 bases). Trimming stripped 2 bases from V and 7 bases from J, with 18 bases between. Germline V lookup: CDR1 MNHNY, CDR2 SVGAGI (reference sequence). The length of the CDR3 is 17 residues.